The 13 T cell receptor beta chains listed next were all sequenced from one sample in a study of response to subunit inactivated influenza vaccine. MiXCR, run by TCRdb on the RT-PCR reads, gives a single entry per CDR3 protein. The table records 650,000 to 800,000 distinct CDR3 sequences, approximately 18% of them present only once. This specimen was PBMCs from blood, taken roughly 5 days after vaccination. These receptor sequences come from a man in his fifties or sixties who received an inactivated influenza vaccine.

This clonotype has just a few counts. The CDR3 loop reads CASSFTSGPNEQFF. For the CDR3, the DNA is TGTGCCAGCAGCTTCACCTCTGGCCCCAATGAGCAGTTCTTC. The chain combines TRBV5-6 with TRBJ2-1; D unresolved. The CDR3 loop spans 14 amino acids. Germline V gene lookup returns CDR1 SGHDT and CDR2 YYEEEE. The germline V and J ends were trimmed by 2 bases and 6 bases, with 12 bases remaining between them.

A few counts support this clonotype. This sequence joins TRBV20-1 and TRBJ1-5; D is unclear. With 6 bases removed from V and 0 bases from J, the gap between germline ends came to 18 bases. Per germline, CDR1 DFQATT and CDR2 SNEGSKA (reference sequence). CDR3 length equals 16 residues. In nucleotides, the CDR3 is TGCAGTGCCGTAACGGGAGGTTATTATAGCAATCAGCCCCAGCATTTT. Encoded protein: CSAVTGGYYSNQPQHF.

This rearrangement joins TRBV7-9 to TRBJ2-1, with a tentative D call TRBD2 (6 bases). Between the trimmed V and J ends, which lost 5 bases and 10 bases, there was a span of 15 bases. The CDR3 extends over 13 amino acids. Germline values: CDR1 SEHNR, CDR2 FQNEAQ (reference sequence). The CDR3: CASSHKLREEQFF. The CDR3 DNA follows: TGTGCCAGCAGCCATAAACTTCGGGAGGAGCAGTTCTTC.

This clonotype was observed a few times. The chain is built from TRBV7-2 and TRBJ1-2, with TRBD1 as a possible D gene (6 bases). This CDR3 contains 13 residues. V dropped 5 bases and J dropped 8 bases, with 15 bases sitting between them. The germline V gene encodes CDR1 SGHTA and CDR2 FQGNSA. This CDR3 is CASSKSGGQGYTF. In DNA, the CDR3 is TGTGCCAGCAGCAAAAGTGGGGGGCAAGGCTACACCTTC.

V and J are TRBV12-3 or TRBV12-4 and TRBJ2-1; weak D call: TRBD2 (6 bases). This CDR3 region has 14 residues. The V end lost 5 bases, the J end lost 8 bases, and 16 bases lay between the germline ends. The CDR3 DNA sequence: TGTGCCAGCAGTCCCCCGGAGGGCATGGATGAGCAGTTCTTC. This translates into CASSPPEGMDEQFF.

J is TRBJ2-3 and V is TRBV5-1; a weak D match, TRBD2 (5 bases). The V gene lost 0 bases and the J gene lost 0 bases, with 11 bases spanning the gap. The CDR3 extends over 16 amino acids. The germline V gene encodes CDR1 SGHRS and CDR2 YFSETQ. The CDR3 spells CASSLEAVRSTDTQYF. As DNA, the CDR3 is TGCGCCAGCAGCTTGGAAGCGGTACGGAGCACAGATACGCAGTATTTT. The full variable domain, its missing parts supplied by reference TRBV5-1 and TRBJ2-3, is KAGVTQTPRYLIKTRGQQVTLSCSPISGHRSVSWYQQTPGQGLQFLFEYFSETQRNKGNFPGRFSGRQFSNSRSEMNVSTLELGDSALYLCASSLEAVRSTDTQYFGPGTRLTVL.

The chain employs TRBV29-1 and TRBJ2-2; 7 bases fit TRBD1. From germline, CDR1 is SQVTM and CDR2 ANQGSEA. The CDR3 loop spans 14 amino acids. The V segment lost 5 bases and the J segment 1 base; nucleotides outside the gene matches: 4. CDR3 in amino acids: CSVPDRVNTGELFF. The CDR3 DNA is TGCAGCGTTCCTGACAGGGTGAACACCGGGGAGCTGTTTTTT.

A few counts support this clonotype. The V gene is TRBV9, the J gene TRBJ2-1; a possible D gene is TRBD2 (5 bases). The V gene's germline CDR1 is SGDLS and CDR2 YYNGEE. The V end lost 1 base, the J end lost 5 bases, and 13 bases lay between the germline ends. The CDR3 runs 15 residues. The CDR3 protein is CASSVSGVANNEQFF. As DNA, the CDR3 is TGTGCCAGCAGCGTATCCGGTGTAGCGAACAATGAGCAGTTCTTC.

The V gene is TRBV11-2, the J gene TRBJ1-2, with a weak D call TRBD1 (5 bases). The V and J ends lost 3 bases and 4 bases respectively, with 9 bases between them. The CDR3 contains 13 residues. Germline V gene sequence: CDR1 SGHAT, CDR2 FQNNGV. The CDR3 DNA reads as TGTGCCAGCAGCTTGGATGGGACCTATGGCTACACCTTC. It yields the protein CASSLDGTYGYTF.

The chain employs TRBV9 and TRBJ2-3, with TRBD2 as a possible D gene (7 bases). The V and J ends lost 0 bases and 4 bases respectively, with 15 bases between them. Germline values: CDR1 SGDLS, CDR2 YYNGEE. The CDR3 has 16 amino acids. CDR3 sequence (DNA): TGTGCCAGCAGCGTAGCTGGGGGGGCAAGGGCAGATACGCAGTATTTT. Its protein product is CASSVAGGARADTQYF.

The V and J genes are TRBV24-1 and TRBJ2-1; 10 positions agree with TRBD1. The CDR3 has 20 amino acids. The trim removed 9 bases at V and 0 bases at J, leaving 19 bases unmatched. The V gene's germline CDR1 is KGHDR and CDR2 SFDVKD. CDR3: CATGTYRGQGLSSSYNEQFF. The CDR3 nucleotides read TGTGCCACCGGAACCTACAGGGGACAGGGGCTTTCGAGCTCCTACAATGAGCAGTTCTTC.

V is TRBV10-3 and J is TRBJ2-6, with TRBD1 matching 9 bases. In germline, CDR1 is ENHRY, CDR2 SYGVKD. V gave up 11 bases and J gave up 0 bases; unmatched junction bases: 8. There are 16 residues in the CDR3. As DNA, the CDR3 is TGTGCCTCGCGGACAGGGGCTATCTCTGGGGCCAACGTCCTGACTTTC. This translates into CASRTGAISGANVLTF.

V is TRBV6-1 and J is TRBJ2-4, with 7 nucleotides matching TRBD1. Germline lookup yields CDR1 MNHNS and CDR2 SASEGT. The CDR3 length is 16 residues. With 4 bases clipped from V and 7 bases from J, the junction kept 13 bases outside the gene matches. The CDR3 coding sequence is TGTGCCAGCAGTGTCTACTCGGGACAGAACTCTAACATTCAGTACTTC. Protein: CASSVYSGQNSNIQYF.